The 7 T cell receptor beta chains in this list originate from one sample, sequenced in a study of blood T cell repertoires in COVID-19. The assay was immunoSEQ multiplex PCR, and TCRdb's table has in-frame clones only and misses some. The sample holds approximately 35,000 clones, approximately 82% seen once. The sequenced sample was peripheral blood. The receptors stem from a human donor in a cohort sampled during active COVID-19.

The chain employs TRBV19 and TRBJ1-3; D might be TRBD1 (6 bases). The germline CDR1 and CDR2 sequences are LNHDA and SQIVND (reference sequence). V lost 7 bases and J 3 bases, leaving 10 bases between the germline ends. The CDR3 is made up of 13 amino acids. CDR3 amino acids: CASKDRSGNTIYF. CDR3 sequence (DNA): TGTGCCAGTAAGGACAGAAGTGGAAACACCATATATTTT.

The CDR3 bases are TGTGCCAGCAGCAGAAGACAGGGGGTAAGCTCCTACGAGCAGTACTTC. Protein sequence: CASSRRQGVSSYEQYF. This chain joins TRBV11-1 and TRBJ2-7; TRBD1 aligns across 9 bases. CDR1 is SGHAT, CDR2 FQDESV, per germline (reference sequence). V dropped 5 bases and J dropped 0; count of bases not matched to a gene: 8. The length of the CDR3 is 16 residues.

This chain connects TRBV5-4 to TRBJ1-1; D gene unclear. The CDR3 covers 13 residues. Germline V gives CDR1 SGHNT, CDR2 YYREEE (reference sequence). With 5 bases removed from V and 0 bases from J, the gap between germline ends came to 8 bases. Here the CDR3 reads CASRGWVNTEAFF. CDR3 DNA sequence: TGTGCCAGCAGGGGCTGGGTGAACACTGAAGCTTTCTTT.

The chain is built from TRBV7-2 and TRBJ2-5, with a possible D match to TRBD1 (6 bases). From germline, CDR1 is SGHTA and CDR2 FQGNSA. This CDR3 region has 17 residues. With 5 bases removed from V and 1 base from J, the gap between germline ends came to 20 bases. CDR3 residues: CASSGTLGQGIQETQYF. In DNA form, the CDR3 reads TGTGCCAGCAGCGGCACACTCGGGCAGGGGATCCAAGAGACCCAGTACTTC. The variable domain in full, with the rest retrieved from reference TRBV7-2 and TRBJ2-5, is GAGVSQSPSNKVTEKGKDVELRCDPISGHTALYWYRQSLGQGLEFLIYFQGNSAPDKSGLPSDRFSAERTGGSVSTLTIQRTQQEDSAVYLCASSGTLGQGIQETQYFGPGTRLLVL.

This clone was detected a few times. The chain combines TRBV10-1 with TRBJ2-1, with D possibly being TRBD1 (6 bases). V was clipped by 4 bases and J by 0 bases, with 10 bases between them. The germline V gene encodes CDR1 WNHNN and CDR2 SYGVQD (reference sequence). The length of the CDR3 is 15 residues. CDR3 residues: CASSGDTSSYNEQFF. The CDR3 nucleotides are TGCGCCAGCAGTGGGGACACCAGCTCCTACAATGAGCAGTTCTTC.

The chain combines TRBV11-2 with TRBJ1-3; 8 bases map to TRBD1. The length of the CDR3 is 14 residues. Germline-derived CDR1 and CDR2 are SGHAT and FQNNGV. V shed 6 bases and J 0 bases; nucleotides not matched to a gene: 1. CDR3 loop: CASSTGGSGNTIYF. In DNA form, the CDR3 reads TGTGCCAGCAGTACAGGGGGCTCTGGAAACACCATATATTTT.

The chain employs TRBV5-1 and TRBJ2-7; the match to TRBD2 covers 13 bases. Trimming took 0 bases from V and 9 from J; bases not matched to a gene: 12. The V gene's germline CDR1 is SGHRS and CDR2 YFSETQ. CDR3 size: 17 residues. Here the CDR3 DNA reads TGCGCCAGCAGCTTGGAGATGGGACTAGCGGGGATACGGGGGCAGTACTTC. This gives the protein CASSLEMGLAGIRGQYF.